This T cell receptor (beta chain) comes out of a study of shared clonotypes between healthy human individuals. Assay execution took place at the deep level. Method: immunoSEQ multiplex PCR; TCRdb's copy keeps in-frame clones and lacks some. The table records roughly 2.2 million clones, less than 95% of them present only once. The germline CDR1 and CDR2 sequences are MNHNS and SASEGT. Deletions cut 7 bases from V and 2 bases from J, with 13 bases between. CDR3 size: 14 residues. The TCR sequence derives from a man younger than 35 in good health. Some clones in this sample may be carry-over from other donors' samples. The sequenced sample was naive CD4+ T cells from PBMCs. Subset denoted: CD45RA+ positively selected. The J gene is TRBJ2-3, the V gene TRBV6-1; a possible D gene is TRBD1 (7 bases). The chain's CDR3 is CASIQGTYTDTQYF. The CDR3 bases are TGTGCCAGCATACAGGGGACTTACACAGATACGCAGTATTTT.